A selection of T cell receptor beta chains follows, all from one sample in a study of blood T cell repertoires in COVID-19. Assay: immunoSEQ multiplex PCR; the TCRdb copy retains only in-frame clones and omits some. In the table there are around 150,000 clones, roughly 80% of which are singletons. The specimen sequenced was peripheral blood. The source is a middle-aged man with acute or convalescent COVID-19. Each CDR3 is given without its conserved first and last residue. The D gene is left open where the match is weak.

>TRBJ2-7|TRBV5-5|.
ASSPQLSSSYEQY
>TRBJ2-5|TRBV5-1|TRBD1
ASSPGTGYETQY
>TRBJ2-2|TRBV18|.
ASSQDSANTGELF
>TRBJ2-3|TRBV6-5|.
ASRENSPDTQY
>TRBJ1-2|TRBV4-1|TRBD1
ASSQGQGNGYT
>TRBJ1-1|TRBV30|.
AWSVFRNTEAF
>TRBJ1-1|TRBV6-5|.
ASTGDGTEAF
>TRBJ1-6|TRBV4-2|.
ASSQDTQGNSPLH
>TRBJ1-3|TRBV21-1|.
ASSKGMGPFSGNTIY
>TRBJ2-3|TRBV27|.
ASSFSADTQY
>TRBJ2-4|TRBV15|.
ATSPQKGGGAKNIQY
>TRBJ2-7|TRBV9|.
ASSVGLAYEQY
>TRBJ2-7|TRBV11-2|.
ASSLTGSTGAEQY
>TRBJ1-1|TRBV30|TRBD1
AWSRQGNTEAF
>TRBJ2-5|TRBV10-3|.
AISEAEGHETQY
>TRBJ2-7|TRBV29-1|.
SGTRADEQY
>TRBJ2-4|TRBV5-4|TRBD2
ASSGRTSGGDGYIQY
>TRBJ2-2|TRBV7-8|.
ATRLAGSTGELF
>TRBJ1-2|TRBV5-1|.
ASSLVLSSYGYT
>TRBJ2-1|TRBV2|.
ASILDRAQNEQF
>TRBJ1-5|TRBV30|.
AWSPRTLSLNQPQH
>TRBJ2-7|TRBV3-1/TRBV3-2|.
ASSQGTPSYEQY
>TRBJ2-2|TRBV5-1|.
ASSTGTGMLNTGELF
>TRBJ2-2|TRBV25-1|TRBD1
ASSERGTGGRAGELF
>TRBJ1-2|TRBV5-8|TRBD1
ASSFIGQGGNGYT
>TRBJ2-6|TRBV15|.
ATSRDTGANVLT
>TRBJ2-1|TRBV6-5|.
ASSYRGPSYNEQF
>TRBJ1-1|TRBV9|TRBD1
ASSGETGGNTEAF
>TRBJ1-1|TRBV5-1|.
ASSLENMNTEAF
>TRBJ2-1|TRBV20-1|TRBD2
SASTRLAGGSFSSYNEQF